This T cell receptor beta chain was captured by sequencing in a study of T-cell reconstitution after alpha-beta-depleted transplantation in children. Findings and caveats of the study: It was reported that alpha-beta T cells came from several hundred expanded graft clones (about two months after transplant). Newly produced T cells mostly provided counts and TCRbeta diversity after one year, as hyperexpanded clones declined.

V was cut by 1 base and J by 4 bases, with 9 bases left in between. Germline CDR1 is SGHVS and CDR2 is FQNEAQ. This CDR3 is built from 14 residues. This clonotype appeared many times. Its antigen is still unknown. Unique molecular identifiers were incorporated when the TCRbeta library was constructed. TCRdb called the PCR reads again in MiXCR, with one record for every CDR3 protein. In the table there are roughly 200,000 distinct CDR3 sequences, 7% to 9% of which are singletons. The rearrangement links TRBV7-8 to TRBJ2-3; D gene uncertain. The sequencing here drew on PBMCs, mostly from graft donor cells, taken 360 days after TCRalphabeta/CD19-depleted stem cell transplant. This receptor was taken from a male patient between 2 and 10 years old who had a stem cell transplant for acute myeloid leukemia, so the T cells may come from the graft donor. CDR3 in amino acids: CASSLEASADTQYF. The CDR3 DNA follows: TGTGCCAGCAGCTTAGAGGCGTCCGCAGATACGCAGTATTTT.